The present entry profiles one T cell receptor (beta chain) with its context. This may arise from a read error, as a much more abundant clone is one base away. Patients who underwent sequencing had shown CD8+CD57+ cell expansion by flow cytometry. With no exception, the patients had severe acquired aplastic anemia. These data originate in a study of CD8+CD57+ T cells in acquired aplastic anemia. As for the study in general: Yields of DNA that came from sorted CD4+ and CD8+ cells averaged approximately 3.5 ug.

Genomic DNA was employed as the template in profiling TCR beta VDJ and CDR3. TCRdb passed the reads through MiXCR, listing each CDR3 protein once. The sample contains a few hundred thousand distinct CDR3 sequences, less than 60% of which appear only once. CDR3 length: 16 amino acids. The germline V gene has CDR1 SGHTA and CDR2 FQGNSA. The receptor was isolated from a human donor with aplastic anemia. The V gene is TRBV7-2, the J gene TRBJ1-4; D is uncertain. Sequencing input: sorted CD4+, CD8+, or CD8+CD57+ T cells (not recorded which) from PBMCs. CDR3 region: CASSQGVRPLNGKLFF. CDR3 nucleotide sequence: TGTGCCAGCAGCCAAGGAGTGAGGCCCCTGAATGGAAAACTGTTTTTT.